This record concerns one T cell receptor beta chain sequence. It lacks a known antigen. Qualities for individual bases were not recorded, and no much larger clone is one base off. Ophthalmopathy patients had moderately to severely active disease, Clinical Activity Score of at least 3, NOSPECS grade of at least 4, and disease duration under 3 months. Anyone with other autoimmune diseases, uncontrolled infections, pregnancy or lactation was excluded from the study. Diagnosis relied on clinical symptoms, serum thyroxine, TRAb, thyroid ultrasound and orbital computed tomography. Using Ficoll-Paque density gradient centrifugation, PBMCs were isolated from less than 11 ml of fresh peripheral blood. Total RNA was extracted using Trizol reagent, and RNA quality was checked on an Agilent 2100 Bioanalyzer. Via the germline V gene (reference sequence), CDR1 is DFQATT and CDR2 SNEGSKA. V loses 0 bases at its end and J loses 5 bases; junction bases beyond the gene matches: 8. From cysteine to phenylalanine, the CDR3 is 15 amino acids long. Of all the DNA, just the CDR3 is kept, 45 bases in frame from base 1.

For repertoire sequencing, the TCR beta CDR3 regions were amplified from RNA transcripts. The first round was an RT-PCR using HTBI primers with the Qiagen OneStep RT-PCR kit, and this first round was followed by a second-round multiplex PCR, then size selection and purification. The libraries underwent paired-end sequencing with 100 bp reads on an Illumina HiSeq2000. The source study handled its data this way. SOAPnuke was used for read processing, and reads with adapters, uncalled bases, a mean Phred below 15, or no exact constant-primer or identifier match were discarded. High-quality paired reads were merged with COPE v1.2.5. Unique nucleotide sequences were defined as clonotypes and aligned to IMGT TRB V, D and J references using MiTCR v1.1. Analysis was restricted to V-J combinations with a frequency above 0.0001, which covered roughly 99% of repertoires. For each V-J combination, a TCR clonal expansion and chaos score was defined as F50 clonal expansion divided by the chaos observed in the TCRdist matrix. Features were reduced by Welch's t-statistics and random forest to around 13 V-J combinations, which fed a naive Bayes classifier. The similarity between thyroid and blood repertoires was quantified using the Morisita-Horn index. The public reads were run again by TCRdb, first through fastp at Q25 and then through MiXCR, and only productive beta chains were kept. CDR3 protein duplicates are merged, each entry listing the most common genes and DNA. TCRdb, rather than the study authors, made the V and J calls. In all, the sample holds 600,000 to 950,000 distinct CDR3 sequences, and around 40% of those were seen once. Jointly, the top ten make up 44% of the sample.

The record originates from a study of Graves' ophthalmopathy and Graves' hyperthyroidism (dated 2018 in TCRdb). With respect to the entire study: Peripheral blood was collected at initial diagnosis, before any treatment. To tell Graves' ophthalmopathy apart from Graves' hyperthyroidism, and to predict which patients would progress to ophthalmopathy, the study relied on TCR beta repertoire signatures. In total, under 150 blood samples were TCR-sequenced: 40 to 45 ophthalmopathy, about 75 hyperthyroidism and about 17 hyperthyroidism-to-ophthalmopathy patients. To explore V-J signatures distinguishing ophthalmopathy from hyperthyroidism, a discovery set of around 100 patients (more than 40 ophthalmopathy, roughly 56 stable hyperthyroidism) was enrolled. For independent validation, a separate cohort was made up of some 19 hyperthyroidism patients plus 17 patients who later progressed from hyperthyroidism to ophthalmopathy. T-cell repertoires of thyroid tissue and blood were compared in over 5 hyperthyroidism patients. After sampling, hyperthyroidism patients received methimazole starting at 30 mg daily, and ophthalmopathy patients received high-dose intravenous methylprednisolone. General conclusions and limits of the study: Most of the expanded thyroid clonotypes with a frequency above 0.001 were also detected in blood, and it was suggested that the thyroid immune response may be reflected by blood repertoires. In cross-validation, the 13-signature model distinguished ophthalmopathy from stable hyperthyroidism with around 86% sensitivity and 81% to 82% specificity, while in the test set the corresponding values were roughly 80% and 75%. Sample size was not predetermined statistically, and investigators were not blinded to group allocation. In validation, the model predicted ophthalmopathy progression with about 70% sensitivity and roughly 72% specificity; roughly 11 predicted patients were CT-confirmed with GO in a median of approximately 6.2 months.

The receptor's source is an adult man with Graves' ophthalmopathy. The sequence joins TRBV20-1 to TRBJ2-7, with 9 bases aligning to TRBD1. Input material: peripheral blood. For the CDR3, the sequence is CSARETGGTPNEQYF. The DNA sequence is as follows: TGCAGTGCTAGAGAGACAGGGGGGACCCCAAACGAGCAGTACTTC.